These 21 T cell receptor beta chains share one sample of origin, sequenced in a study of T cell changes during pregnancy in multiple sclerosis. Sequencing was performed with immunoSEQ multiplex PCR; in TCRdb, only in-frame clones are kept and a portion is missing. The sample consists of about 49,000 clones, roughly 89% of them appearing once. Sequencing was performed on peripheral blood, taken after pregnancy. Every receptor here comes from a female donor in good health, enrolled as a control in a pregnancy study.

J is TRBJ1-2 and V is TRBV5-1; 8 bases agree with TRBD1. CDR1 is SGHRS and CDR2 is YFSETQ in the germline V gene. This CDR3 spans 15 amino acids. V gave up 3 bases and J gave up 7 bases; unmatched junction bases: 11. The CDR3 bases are TGCGCCAGCAGCTCGGCGTCTCAGGGGGCTGGTGGCTACACCTTC. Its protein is CASSSASQGAGGYTF.

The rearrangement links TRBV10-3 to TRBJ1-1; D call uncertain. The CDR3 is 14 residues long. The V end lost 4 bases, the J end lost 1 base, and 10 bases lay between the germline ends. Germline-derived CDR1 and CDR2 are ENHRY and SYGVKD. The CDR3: CAISGPYRNTEAFF. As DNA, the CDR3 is TGTGCCATCAGTGGTCCCTACAGGAACACTGAAGCTTTCTTT.

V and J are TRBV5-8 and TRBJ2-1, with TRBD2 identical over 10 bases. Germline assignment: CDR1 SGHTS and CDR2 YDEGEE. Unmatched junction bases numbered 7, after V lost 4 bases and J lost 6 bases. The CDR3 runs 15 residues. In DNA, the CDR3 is TGTGCCAGCAGCCTTGGACTAGCGGTCTTCAATGAGCAGTTCTTC. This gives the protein CASSLGLAVFNEQFF. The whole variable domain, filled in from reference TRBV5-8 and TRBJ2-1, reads EAGVTQSPTHLIKTRGQQATLRCSPISGHTSVYWYQQALGLGLQFLLWYDEGEERNRGNFPPRFSGRQFPNYSSELNVNALELEDSALYLCASSLGLAVFNEQFFGPGTRLTVL.

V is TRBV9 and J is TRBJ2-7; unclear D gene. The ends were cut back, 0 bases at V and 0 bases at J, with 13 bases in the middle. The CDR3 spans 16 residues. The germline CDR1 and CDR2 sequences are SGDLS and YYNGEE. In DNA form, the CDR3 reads TGTGCCAGCAGCGTAGGAGGCAGAGCATCCTCCTACGAGCAGTACTTC. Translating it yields CASSVGGRASSYEQYF. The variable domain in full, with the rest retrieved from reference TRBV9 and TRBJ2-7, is DSGVTQTPKHLITATGQRVTLRCSPRSGDLSVYWYQQSLDQGLQFLIQYYNGEERAKGNILERFSAQQFPDLHSELNLSSLELGDSALYFCASSVGGRASSYEQYFGPGTRLTVT.

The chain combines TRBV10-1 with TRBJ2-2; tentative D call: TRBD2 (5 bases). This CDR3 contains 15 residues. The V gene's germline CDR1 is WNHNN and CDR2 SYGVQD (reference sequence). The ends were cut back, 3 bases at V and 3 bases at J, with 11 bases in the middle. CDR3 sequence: CASSEGVRDTGELFF. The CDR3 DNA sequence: TGCGCCAGCAGTGAAGGCGTGCGGGACACCGGGGAGCTGTTTTTT.

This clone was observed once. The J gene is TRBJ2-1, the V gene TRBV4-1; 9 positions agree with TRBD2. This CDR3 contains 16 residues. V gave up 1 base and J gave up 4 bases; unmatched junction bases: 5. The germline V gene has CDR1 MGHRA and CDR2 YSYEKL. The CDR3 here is CASSQVRLAVYNEQFF. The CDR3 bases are TGCGCCAGCAGCCAAGTGAGACTAGCGGTGTACAATGAGCAGTTCTTC.

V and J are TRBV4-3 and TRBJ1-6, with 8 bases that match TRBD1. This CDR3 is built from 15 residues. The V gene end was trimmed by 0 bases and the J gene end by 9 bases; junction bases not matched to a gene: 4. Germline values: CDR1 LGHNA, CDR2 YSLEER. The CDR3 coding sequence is TGCGCCAGCAGCCAAGATATCACAGGGGGTTCACCCCTCCACTTT. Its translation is CASSQDITGGSPLHF.

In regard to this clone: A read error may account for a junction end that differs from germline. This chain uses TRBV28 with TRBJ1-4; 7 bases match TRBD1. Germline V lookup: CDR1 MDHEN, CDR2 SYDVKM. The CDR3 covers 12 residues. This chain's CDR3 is CASSSSRQGQNF. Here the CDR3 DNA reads TGTGCCAGCAGTTCTTCTCGACAGGGCCAGAACTTT.

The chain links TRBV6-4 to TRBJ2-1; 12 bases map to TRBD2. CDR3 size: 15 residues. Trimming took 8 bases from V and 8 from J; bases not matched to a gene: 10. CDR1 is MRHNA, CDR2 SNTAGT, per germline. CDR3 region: CASARLAGEHYEQFF. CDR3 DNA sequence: TGTGCCAGCGCCCGACTAGCGGGAGAGCACTATGAGCAGTTCTTC.

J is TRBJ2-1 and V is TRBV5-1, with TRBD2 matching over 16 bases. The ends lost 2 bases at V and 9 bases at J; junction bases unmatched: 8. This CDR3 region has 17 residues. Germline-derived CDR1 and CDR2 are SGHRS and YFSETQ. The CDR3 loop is CASSFSGTSGGAPEQFF. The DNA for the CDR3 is TGCGCCAGCAGCTTCTCCGGGACTAGCGGGGGGGCCCCTGAGCAGTTCTTC.

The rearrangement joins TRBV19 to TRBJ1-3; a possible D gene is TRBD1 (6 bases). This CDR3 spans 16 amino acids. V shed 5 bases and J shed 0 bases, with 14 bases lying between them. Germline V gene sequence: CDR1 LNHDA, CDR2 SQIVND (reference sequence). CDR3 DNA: TGTGCCAGTAGTTCTCCGGGACAACTCTCTGGAAACACCATATATTTT. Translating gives CASSSPGQLSGNTIYF.

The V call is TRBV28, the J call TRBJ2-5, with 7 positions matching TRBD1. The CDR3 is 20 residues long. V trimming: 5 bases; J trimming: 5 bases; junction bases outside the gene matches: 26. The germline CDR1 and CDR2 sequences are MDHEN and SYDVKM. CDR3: CASSLPSTGTSTGFQETQYF. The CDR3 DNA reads TGTGCCAGCAGTCTGCCATCGACCGGGACATCGACAGGGTTCCAGGAGACCCAGTACTTC.

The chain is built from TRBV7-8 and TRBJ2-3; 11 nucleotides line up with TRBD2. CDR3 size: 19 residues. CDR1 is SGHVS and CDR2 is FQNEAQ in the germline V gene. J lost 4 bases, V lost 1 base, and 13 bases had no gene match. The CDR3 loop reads CASSLELAGALSGADTQYF. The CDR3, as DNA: TGTGCCAGCAGCTTAGAACTAGCGGGGGCCCTCTCAGGGGCAGATACGCAGTATTTT. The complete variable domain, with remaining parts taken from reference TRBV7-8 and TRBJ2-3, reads GAGVSQSPRYKVAKRGQDVALRCDPISGHVSLFWYQQALGQGPEFLTYFQNEAQLDKSGLPSDRFFAERPEGSVSTLKIQRTQQEDSAVYLCASSLELAGALSGADTQYFGPGTRLTVL.

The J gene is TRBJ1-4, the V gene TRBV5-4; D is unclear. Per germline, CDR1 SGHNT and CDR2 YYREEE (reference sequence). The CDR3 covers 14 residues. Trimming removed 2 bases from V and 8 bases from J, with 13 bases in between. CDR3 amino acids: CASSFSGVDEKLFF. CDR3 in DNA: TGTGCCAGCAGCTTCTCCGGGGTAGACGAAAAACTGTTTTTT.

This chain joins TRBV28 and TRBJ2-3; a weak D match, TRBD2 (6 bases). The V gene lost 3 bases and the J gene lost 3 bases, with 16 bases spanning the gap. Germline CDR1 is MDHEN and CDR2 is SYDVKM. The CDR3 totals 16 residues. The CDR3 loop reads CASSFLRRAGTDTQYF. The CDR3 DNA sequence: TGTGCCAGCAGTTTCCTCCGGAGGGCGGGTACAGATACGCAGTATTTT.

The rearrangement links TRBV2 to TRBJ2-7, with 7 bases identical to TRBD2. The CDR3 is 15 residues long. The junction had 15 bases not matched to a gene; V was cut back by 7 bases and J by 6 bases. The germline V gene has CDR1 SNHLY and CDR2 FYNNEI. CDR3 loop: CASTGTGGTYGEQYF. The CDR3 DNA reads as TGTGCCAGCACCGGAACGGGGGGTACCTATGGCGAGCAGTACTTC.

The CDR3 DNA reads as TGCGCCAGCAGCCGGGTAGGGAGCTCCTATAATTCACCCCTCCACTTT. This encodes CASSRVGSSYNSPLHF. The chain carries TRBV5-1 and TRBJ1-6, with D uncertain. The germline CDR1 and CDR2 sequences are SGHRS and YFSETQ. Trimming took off 4 bases at V and 0 bases at J, with 11 bases between the two ends. The CDR3 loop spans 16 amino acids. The variable domain in full, with the rest retrieved from reference TRBV5-1 and TRBJ1-6, is KAGVTQTPRYLIKTRGQQVTLSCSPISGHRSVSWYQQTPGQGLQFLFEYFSETQRNKGNFPGRFSGRQFSNSRSEMNVSTLELGDSALYLCASSRVGSSYNSPLHFGNGTRLTVT.

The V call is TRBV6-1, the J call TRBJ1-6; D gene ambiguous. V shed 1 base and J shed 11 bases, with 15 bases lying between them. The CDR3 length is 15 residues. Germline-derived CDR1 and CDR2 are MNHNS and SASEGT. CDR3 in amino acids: CASSEGVRPRTPLHF. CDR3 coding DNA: TGTGCCAGCAGTGAAGGTGTAAGGCCCAGGACACCCCTCCACTTT.

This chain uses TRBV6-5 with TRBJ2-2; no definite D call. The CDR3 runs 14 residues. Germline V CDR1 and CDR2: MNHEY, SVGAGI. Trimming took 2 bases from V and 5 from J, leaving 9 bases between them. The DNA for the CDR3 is TGTGCCAGCAGTTACCGCCTCGAGACCGGGGAGCTGTTTTTT. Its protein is CASSYRLETGELFF.

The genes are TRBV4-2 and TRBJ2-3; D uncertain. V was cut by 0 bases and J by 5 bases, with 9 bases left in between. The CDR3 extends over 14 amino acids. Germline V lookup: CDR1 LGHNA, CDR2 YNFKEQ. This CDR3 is CASSQDEVLDTQYF. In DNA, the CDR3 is TGTGCCAGCAGCCAAGATGAGGTATTAGATACGCAGTATTTT.

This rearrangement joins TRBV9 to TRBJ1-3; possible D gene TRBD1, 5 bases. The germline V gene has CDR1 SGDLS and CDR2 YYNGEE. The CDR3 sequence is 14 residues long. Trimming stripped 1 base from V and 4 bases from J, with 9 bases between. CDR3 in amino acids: CASSVMGLGNTIYF. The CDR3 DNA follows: TGTGCCAGCAGCGTAATGGGACTCGGAAACACCATATATTTT. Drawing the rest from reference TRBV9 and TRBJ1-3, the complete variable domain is DSGVTQTPKHLITATGQRVTLRCSPRSGDLSVYWYQQSLDQGLQFLIQYYNGEERAKGNILERFSAQQFPDLHSELNLSSLELGDSALYFCASSVMGLGNTIYFGEGSWLTVV.